This is a list of T cell receptor beta chains from one sample in a study of cytomegalovirus exposure and HLA in healthy donors. Sequencing was performed with immunoSEQ multiplex PCR; in TCRdb, only in-frame clones are kept and a portion is missing. The sample has roughly 62,000 clones; less than 85% are singletons. Source material: PBMCs. The receptors originated from a young woman in good health and CMV-seronegative. The CDR3 runs from the conserved cysteine through the conserved F or W. Fields, in order: V gene, D gene, J gene, clone size, CDR3 DNA, CDR3 protein. A D gene is named only where the DNA matches it firmly. The size entry is marked missing in some rows and otherwise reads once, few, many or a size class.

v_call: TRBV4-1; d_call: TRBD2; j_call: TRBJ2-5; clone_size: once; cdr3_nt: TGCGCCAGCAGCCAAGATTGGCGGGGGGCCGAGACCCAGTACTTC; cdr3_aa: CASSQDWRGAETQYF
v_call: TRBV5-6; d_call: TRBD1; j_call: TRBJ1-1; clone_size: -; cdr3_nt: TGTGCCAGCAGCTTGGGGACAGGGATATGCCCAGCTTTCTTT; cdr3_aa: CASSLGTGICPAFF
v_call: TRBV19; d_call: TRBD1; j_call: TRBJ1-2; clone_size: -; cdr3_nt: TGTGCCAGTAGGGGGGCAGGGGGCCTTAACTATGGCTACACCTTC; cdr3_aa: CASRGAGGLNYGYTF
v_call: TRBV7-8; d_call: -; j_call: TRBJ2-7; clone_size: -; cdr3_nt: TGTGCCAGCAGCTTATTGGTTGGTCGCGGAGGAAGTTACGAGCAGTACTTC; cdr3_aa: CASSLLVGRGGSYEQYF
v_call: TRBV18; d_call: TRBD2; j_call: TRBJ2-1; clone_size: -; cdr3_nt: TGTGCCAGCTCACCGGGACTAGCGGGGATCAATGAGCAGTTCTTC; cdr3_aa: CASSPGLAGINEQFF
v_call: TRBV6-6; d_call: TRBD1; j_call: TRBJ1-1; clone_size: -; cdr3_nt: TGTGCCAGCTACGTAACAGGGGTCCCCAGGAACACTGAAGCTTTCTTT; cdr3_aa: CASYVTGVPRNTEAFF
v_call: TRBV27; d_call: -; j_call: TRBJ2-1; clone_size: -; cdr3_nt: TGTGCCAGCAGTCGGGAGAGGGCCTGGGATGAGCAGTTCTTC; cdr3_aa: CASSRERAWDEQFF
v_call: TRBV7-9; d_call: -; j_call: TRBJ1-2; clone_size: -; cdr3_nt: TGTGCCAGCAGCCCGAGTAGTAGGAGGGGAGCCACCTTC; cdr3_aa: CASSPSSRRGATF
v_call: TRBV7-9; d_call: -; j_call: TRBJ2-1; clone_size: once; cdr3_nt: TGTGCCAGCAGTCTGACGGGAGCTGAGCAGTTCTTC; cdr3_aa: CASSLTGAEQFF
v_call: TRBV6-5; d_call: TRBD1; j_call: TRBJ1-2; clone_size: -; cdr3_nt: TGTGCCAGCAGTTACCTTAGGACAGGGAGACGGCATGGCTACACCTTC; cdr3_aa: CASSYLRTGRRHGYTF
v_call: TRBV19; d_call: -; j_call: TRBJ2-1; clone_size: -; cdr3_nt: TGTGCCAGTAGTTCTGGGAGCTCCTACAATGAGCAGTTCTTC; cdr3_aa: CASSSGSSYNEQFF
v_call: TRBV10-3; d_call: TRBD2; j_call: TRBJ2-1; clone_size: -; cdr3_nt: TGTGCCATAGGGGAGACTAGCGGGAGTAAAGTCGATGAGCAGTTCTTC; cdr3_aa: CAIGETSGSKVDEQFF
v_call: TRBV6-1; d_call: -; j_call: TRBJ1-1; clone_size: -; cdr3_nt: TGTGCCAGCAAAACTCAGGGGAGCGGCACTGAAGCTTTCTTT; cdr3_aa: CASKTQGSGTEAFF
v_call: TRBV9; d_call: -; j_call: TRBJ2-1; clone_size: few; cdr3_nt: TGTGCCAGCGATAGAGGCGGCAGCTCCTACAATGAGCAGTTCTTC; cdr3_aa: CASDRGGSSYNEQFF